This entry describes one T cell receptor (beta chain). Antigen specificity is unknown. The data belong to a study of beta chain features in type 1 diabetes. Study as a whole: Age, gender and cell yields were similar between patients and healthy donors.

CDR3 length: 14 residues. The germline V and J ends were trimmed by 3 bases and 16 bases, with 22 bases remaining between them. CDR1 and CDR2 (germline): KGHSH, LQKENI. Study findings and constraints: Among patients with Type 1 diabetes, TCRB CDR3s were moderately but significantly shorter in every one of the four CD4+ subsets. Cells expressing TCR highly could be over-represented by cDNA sequencing. Insertions at VDJ junctions were less frequent in type 1 diabetes patients. These patients also deleted more nucleotides at the same junctions.

Sequencing targeted expressed TCRB transcripts, as all isolated RNA had been reverse transcribed. Average reads for naive, central memory and regulatory T cell samples were about 3.7 million. Measured with immunoSEQ multiplex PCR; TCRdb has only the in-frame clones, and not every one. The sample lists around 280,000 clones, 15% occurring once. V gene TRBV18 combines with J gene TRBJ2-1; possible D gene TRBD1, 6 bases. This sequence originates from a young man with type 1 diabetes. What was sequenced was naive CD4+ T cells from blood. The CDR3: CASSPLNIGGREFF. The DNA of the CDR3 is TGTGCCAGCTCACCTCTAAATATAGGGGGACGTGAATTCTTC.